Listed below are T cell receptor beta chains from one sample, sequenced in a study of cytomegalovirus exposure and HLA in healthy donors. Profiled with immunoSEQ multiplex PCR; TCRdb holds only in-frame clones, not every one. Among approximately 210,000 clones listed, roughly 80% were seen once. Material: PBMCs. These receptor sequences come from a male donor in good health and CMV-seropositive. CDR3s leave out the opening cysteine and the closing phenylalanine or tryptophan.

TRBV7-3	ASSSWGGSPLH
TRBV9	ASSVDRESEAF
TRBV2	ASRADRVGSPLH
TRBV5-4	ASSPPAGNNYGYT
TRBV19	ASSIFAVAKNIQY
TRBV6-5	ASSYSTANPYEQY
TRBV2	ASRVSVYT
TRBV27	ASSLSGTGDYGYT
TRBV19	ASSIGPVIMNTEAF
TRBV9	ASSPGQGANGEQF
TRBV4-1	ASSQDRVIETQY
TRBV2	ASRSGLATYNEQF
TRBV10-3	AISKDYPAYEQY
TRBV4-3	ASSRGTGRVNEKLF
TRBV9	ASSVAEGEQF
TRBV9	ASTSGTGVEKLF
TRBV4-3	ASSQEAGVEQF
TRBV5-4	ASSLGSGMQGYT
TRBV7-8	ASSRVSSNQPQH
TRBV2	ASSALYEQY
TRBV28	ASSLVWEATAGELF
TRBV29-1	SDPQPGQRIYNEQF
TRBV6-6	ASSSTGSETGELF
TRBV2	ASSEPGTAPSLY
TRBV2	ASSEGRTTNQPQH
TRBV5-1	ASSAGATQETQY
TRBV6-5	ASRGKRTGPYEQY
TRBV7-9	ASSLVRGNTEAF
TRBV21-1	ANPDPIKNTGELF
TRBV9	ASSVASGGLVYGYT
TRBV6-1	ASSDWGRGPQH
TRBV10-3	AISESGLAGASSYNEQF
TRBV14	ASSQYTDTQY
TRBV7-9	ASSLAAWGAGRDEQF
TRBV25-1	ASSESGKMNTEAF
TRBV2	ASSDRAVAAETQY
TRBV6-6	ASTLRGAQPQH
TRBV27	ASSLGGDGANVLT
TRBV9	ASSSQVAGGTNEQF
TRBV7-6	ASSLAPAGQRGPLGGYEQY
TRBV7-9	ASREGQRHEQF
TRBV4-3	ASSQAREDTQY